The rows below give T cell receptor beta chains drawn from one sample of a study of cytomegalovirus exposure and HLA in healthy donors. The data were produced by immunoSEQ multiplex PCR, yet TCRdb's version contains in-frame clones alone and is incomplete. Among some 120,000 clones listed, roughly four fifths were seen once. Sequenced sample: PBMCs. Every receptor here comes from a male donor in good health and CMV-seropositive. Both conserved end residues are part of each CDR3. Fields, in order: J gene, clone size, D gene, V gene, CDR3 DNA, CDR3 protein. The D gene is left open where the match is weak. Expanded clones are given a class, and other clones once, few, many or no size at all.

J: TRBJ2-2; size: .; D: .; V: TRBV4-1; DNA: TGCGCCAGCAGCCTCTTACAGGGTCGATACACCGGGGAGCTGTTTTTT; CDR3: CASSLLQGRYTGELFF
J: TRBJ2-7; size: once; D: .; V: TRBV6-5; DNA: TGTGCCAGCACTGGGCGGGATATCAACGAGCAGTACTTC; CDR3: CASTGRDINEQYF
J: TRBJ2-1; size: .; D: TRBD2; V: TRBV7-2; DNA: TGTGCCAGCAGCTTGGGCCGAGGGACTAGCGGGAGGGCCAATGAGCAGTTCTTC; CDR3: CASSLGRGTSGRANEQFF
J: TRBJ2-5; size: .; D: TRBD2; V: TRBV7-9; DNA: TGTTCCAGCAGCCCAGAGCGGGAAGAAGAGACCCAGTACTTC; CDR3: CSSSPEREEETQYF
J: TRBJ2-5; size: .; D: .; V: TRBV6-5; DNA: TGTGCCAGCACCAGAGGGTCAACCCTGGGAGAGACCCAGTACTTC; CDR3: CASTRGSTLGETQYF
J: TRBJ2-1; size: .; D: TRBD2; V: TRBV11-3; DNA: TGTGCCAGCAGCCAACGAGGGCGGGAGGGCCGCGATGAGCAGTTCTTC; CDR3: CASSQRGREGRDEQFF
J: TRBJ1-6; size: once; D: TRBD1; V: TRBV7-6; DNA: TGTGCCAGCAGCCCTGGACCGGGACAGGGCTGGTCACCCCTCCACTTT; CDR3: CASSPGPGQGWSPLHF
J: TRBJ2-5; size: .; D: .; V: TRBV6-5; DNA: TGTGCCAGCAGCCCACTAGGGGAGACCCAGTACTTC; CDR3: CASSPLGETQYF
J: TRBJ2-1; size: .; D: .; V: TRBV11-2; DNA: TGTGCCAGCAGCTACACGGGGGCCTACAATGAGCAGTTCTTC; CDR3: CASSYTGAYNEQFF
J: TRBJ2-2; size: .; D: TRBD2; V: TRBV4-3; DNA: TGCGCCAGCAGCCGAGCTCCCACCCTGCGGGGGGCTGGGGAGCTGTTTTTT; CDR3: CASSRAPTLRGAGELFF
J: TRBJ2-7; size: .; D: .; V: TRBV11-2; DNA: TGTGCCAGCGGGACTTCTGCCTACGAGCAGTACTTC; CDR3: CASGTSAYEQYF
J: TRBJ1-4; size: .; D: .; V: TRBV25-1; DNA: TGTGCCAGCAGTGAATCCCGCGATAATGAAAAACTGTTTTTT; CDR3: CASSESRDNEKLFF
J: TRBJ1-1; size: .; D: .; V: TRBV18; DNA: TGTGCCAGCTCAAGGGACATGAACACTGAAGCTTTCTTT; CDR3: CASSRDMNTEAFF
J: TRBJ2-2; size: .; D: TRBD2; V: TRBV7-6; DNA: TGTGCCAGCAGCTTAGAGCGCGGGAGGGCCACCGGGGAGCTGTTTTTT; CDR3: CASSLERGRATGELFF
J: TRBJ2-7; size: .; D: .; V: TRBV14; DNA: TGTGCCAGCAGCCTGGGACTGCGGGAACCGAACTACGAGCAGTACTTC; CDR3: CASSLGLREPNYEQYF
J: TRBJ2-5; size: .; D: TRBD2; V: TRBV11-3; DNA: TGTGCCAGCAGCATAAGGACTAGCGGTCTCGGTGAGACCCAGTACTTC; CDR3: CASSIRTSGLGETQYF
J: TRBJ1-5; size: .; D: .; V: TRBV5-1; DNA: TGCGCCAGCAGCTCACTACAGGGTGGGGGTCAGCCCCAGCATTTT; CDR3: CASSSLQGGGQPQHF
J: TRBJ2-7; size: .; D: TRBD2; V: TRBV5-1; DNA: TGCGCCAGCAGCCTAAGGGGAGGGAGGCGCTTCTACGAGCAGTACTTC; CDR3: CASSLRGGRRFYEQYF
J: TRBJ1-5; size: .; D: TRBD1; V: TRBV2; DNA: TGTGCCAGTCAACTTGAGGGGGCAGGTCAGCCCCAGCATTTT; CDR3: CASQLEGAGQPQHF
J: TRBJ2-2; size: .; D: .; V: TRBV25-1; DNA: TGTGCCAGCAGTGAATACCACAGGGAGATCGGGGAGCTGTTTTTT; CDR3: CASSEYHREIGELFF
J: TRBJ2-7; size: .; D: .; V: TRBV28; DNA: TGTGCCAGTGCTGGGGGGGCCCCCTTTGGCTACGAGCAGTACTTC; CDR3: CASAGGAPFGYEQYF
J: TRBJ1-4; size: .; D: TRBD1; V: TRBV4-3; DNA: TGCGCCAGCAGCCCACGGACAGGGGGAGGTGAAAAACTGTTTTTT; CDR3: CASSPRTGGGEKLFF
J: TRBJ2-7; size: .; D: TRBD2; V: TRBV5-1; DNA: TGCGCCAGCAGCTTTCAGCGGGGATCCTACGAGCAGTACTTC; CDR3: CASSFQRGSYEQYF
J: TRBJ1-5; size: .; D: .; V: TRBV10-3; DNA: TGTGCCATCAGTGCAAACGCAGGCAATCAGCCCCAGCATTTT; CDR3: CAISANAGNQPQHF
J: TRBJ2-2; size: .; D: .; V: TRBV15; DNA: TGTGCCACCAGCCACCAGGGACATAGAAACACCGGGGAGCTGTTTTTT; CDR3: CATSHQGHRNTGELFF
J: TRBJ2-2; size: .; D: .; V: TRBV4-3; DNA: TGCGCCAGCAGCCAAGACATCACCGGGGAGCTGTTTTTT; CDR3: CASSQDITGELFF